The T cell receptor (beta chain) under discussion was sequenced for a study of blood T cell repertoires in COVID-19. Study-level background: The United States, Italy and Spain supplied acute and convalescent COVID-19 samples. Sources were T cells, B-cell-depleted T cells, or PBMCs; the material itself was cDNA or gDNA.

Germline CDR1 SGDLS, CDR2 YYNGEE. Trimming took off 3 bases at V and 0 bases at J, with 13 bases between the two ends. This CDR3 has 16 residues. As originally analysed: For nucleated cells, counts were estimated from reference gene primer amplification. Method: immunoSEQ multiplex PCR; TCRdb's copy keeps in-frame clones and lacks some. V and J calls and clone size are copied from that table; D and trimming were computed from the DNA. The repertoire holds approximately 150,000 clones, with about 91% as singletons. About this clone: The sample carries other DNA sequences with the same CDR3.

Sequenced sample: peripheral blood. The TCR originated in a woman aged 45 to 65 with acute or convalescent COVID-19. V is TRBV9 and J is TRBJ2-1; D perhaps matches TRBD2 (5 bases). The CDR3 reads CASSGGSARSYNEQFF. The DNA for the CDR3 is TGTGCCAGCAGCGGAGGGAGTGCCCGCTCCTACAATGAGCAGTTCTTC.